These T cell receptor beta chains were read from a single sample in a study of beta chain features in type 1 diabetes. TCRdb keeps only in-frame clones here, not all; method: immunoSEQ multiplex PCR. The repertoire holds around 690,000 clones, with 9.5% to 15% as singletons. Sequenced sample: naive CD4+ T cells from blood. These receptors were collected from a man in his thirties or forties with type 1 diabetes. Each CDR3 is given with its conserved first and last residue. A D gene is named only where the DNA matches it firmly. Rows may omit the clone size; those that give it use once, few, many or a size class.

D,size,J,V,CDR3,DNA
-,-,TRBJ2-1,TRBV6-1,CASSEVEQFF,TGTGCCAGCAGTGAAGTTGAGCAGTTCTTC
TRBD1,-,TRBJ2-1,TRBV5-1,CASSFGTGGNEQFF,TGCGCCAGCAGCTTTGGGACAGGGGGCAATGAGCAGTTCTTC
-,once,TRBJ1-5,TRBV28,CASSQSGNQPQHF,TGTGCCAGCAGCCAGTCAGGGAATCAGCCCCAGCATTTT
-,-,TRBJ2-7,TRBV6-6,CASGTQSYEQYF,TGTGCCAGCGGGACCCAATCTTACGAGCAGTACTTC
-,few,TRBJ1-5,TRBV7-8,CASSSDRDQPQHF,TGTGCCAGCAGCTCAGACCGAGATCAGCCCCAGCATTTT
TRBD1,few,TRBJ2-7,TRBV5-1,CASSPQGAYEQYF,TGCGCCAGCAGCCCACAGGGGGCCTACGAGCAGTACTTC
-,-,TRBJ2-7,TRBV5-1,CASSYGTPSYEQYF,TGCGCCAGCAGCTACGGGACTCCGTCCTACGAGCAGTACTTC
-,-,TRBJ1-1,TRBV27,CASSLHRQKITEAFF,TGTGCCAGCAGTTTACACAGACAGAAGATCACTGAAGCTTTCTTT
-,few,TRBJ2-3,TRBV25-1,CASSPGTSSTDTQYF,TGTGCCAGCAGTCCCGGGACTTCCTCTACAGATACGCAGTATTTT
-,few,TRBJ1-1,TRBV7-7,CASSLAGNTEAFF,TGTGCTAGCAGCTTAGCAGGGAACACTGAAGCTTTCTTT
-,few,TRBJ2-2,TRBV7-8,CASSLWAQTGELFF,TGTGCCAGCAGCTTATGGGCTCAGACCGGGGAGCTGTTTTTT
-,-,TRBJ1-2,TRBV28,CASSPGRNYGYTF,TGTGCCAGCAGCCCGGGGCGCAACTATGGCTACACCTTC
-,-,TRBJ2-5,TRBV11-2,CASSPGRETQYF,TGTGCCAGCAGCCCGGGCCGGGAGACCCAGTACTTC
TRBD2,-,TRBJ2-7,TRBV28,CASTLGEGYEQYF,TGTGCCAGCACCTTAGGGGAGGGCTACGAGCAGTACTTC
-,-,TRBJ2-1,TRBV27,CASRRDWSSYNEQFF,TGTGCCAGCCGTCGGGACTGGAGCTCCTACAATGAGCAGTTCTTC
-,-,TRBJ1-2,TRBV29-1,CSVFDHSYGYTF,TGCAGCGTTTTTGACCACAGCTATGGCTACACCTTC
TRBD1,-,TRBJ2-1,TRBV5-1,CASSLSTTGGNEQFF,TGCGCCAGCAGCCTCTCTACGACAGGGGGAAATGAGCAGTTCTTC
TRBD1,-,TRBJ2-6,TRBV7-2,CASSFMGQGSSGANVLTF,TGTGCCAGCAGCTTTATGGGACAGGGAAGTTCTGGGGCCAACGTCCTGACTTTC
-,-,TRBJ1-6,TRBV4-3,CASSQAAQGGNSPLHF,TGCGCCAGCAGCCAAGCCGCACAGGGCGGGAATTCACCCCTCCACTTT
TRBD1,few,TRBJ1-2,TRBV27,CASSLIGTGSYGYTF,TGTGCCAGCAGTTTAATCGGGACAGGAAGCTATGGCTACACCTTC
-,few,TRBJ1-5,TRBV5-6,CASSLVGQPQHF,TGTGCCAGCAGCTTGGTAGGCCAGCCCCAGCATTTT
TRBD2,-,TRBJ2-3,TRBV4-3,CASSQVVGGADTQYF,TGCGCCAGCAGCCAAGTTGTCGGGGGGGCAGATACGCAGTATTTT